The present T cell receptor beta chain was sequenced within a study of blood T cell repertoires in COVID-19. Whole-study context: The cDNA or gDNA used as material had been derived from T cells, B-cell-depleted T cells, or PBMCs.

As processed by the authors: How many nucleated cells were present was estimated from reference gene primer amplification. Produced via immunoSEQ multiplex PCR; TCRdb's table is partial and in-frame only. From that table come the V and J calls and clone size; the DNA was used to work out D and trimming. This table has nearly 200,000 clones, roughly 90% appearing once. The CDR3 covers 15 residues. Germline V gene sequence: CDR1 MNHEY, CDR2 SVGAGI. The V end was cut by 6 bases, the J end by 7 bases, with 16 bases between. The sequence came from a woman in her sixties or seventies with acute or convalescent COVID-19. V and J are TRBV6-5 and TRBJ1-6; D ambiguous. Sequenced material: peripheral blood. Here the CDR3 reads CASRREHTRNSPLHF. The CDR3 nucleotides are TGTGCCAGCAGAAGAGAACACACGCGGAATTCACCCCTCCACTTT.